A selection of T cell receptor beta chains follows, all from one sample in a study of blood T cell repertoires in COVID-19. The method was immunoSEQ multiplex PCR; TCRdb's version includes in-frame clones alone and lacks a portion of them. The table lists some 130,000 clones, roughly 80% of them singletons. Input material: PBMCs or T cells enriched from blood (not recorded which). The source of these receptors is a woman between 50 and 59 years old who had recovered from COVID-19. Both conserved end residues are part of each CDR3. The order of the fields is clone size, V gene, D gene, J gene, CDR3 DNA, CDR3 protein. A D gene is named only where the DNA matches it firmly. Expanded clones get a size class; other rows say once, few or many, or leave the size out.

abundance: -; v_gene: TRBV7-9; d_gene: TRBD2; j_gene: TRBJ2-1; CDR3nt: TGTGCCAGCAGCCCCCCTGGGGGACTAGTCAATGAGCAGTTCTTC; CDR3aa: CASSPPGGLVNEQFF
abundance: -; v_gene: TRBV2; d_gene: -; j_gene: TRBJ2-1; CDR3nt: TGTGCCAGCAGTGAATTGAGCGCTATCTCCTACAATGAGCAGTTCTTC; CDR3aa: CASSELSAISYNEQFF
abundance: -; v_gene: TRBV6-1; d_gene: TRBD1; j_gene: TRBJ1-2; CDR3nt: TGTGCCAGCAGTGAAGTGTGGGACAGTGGCTCTGGCTACACCTTC; CDR3aa: CASSEVWDSGSGYTF
abundance: -; v_gene: TRBV28; d_gene: -; j_gene: TRBJ1-5; CDR3nt: TGTGCCAGCAGTTTAGGCCCCGGGGGTTACCATCAGCCCCAGCATTTT; CDR3aa: CASSLGPGGYHQPQHF
abundance: -; v_gene: TRBV3-1/TRBV3-2; d_gene: TRBD2; j_gene: TRBJ2-3; CDR3nt: TGTGCCAGCAAACCTAGCGGGGGAGATGATACGCAGTATTTT; CDR3aa: CASKPSGGDDTQYF
abundance: once; v_gene: TRBV5-8; d_gene: -; j_gene: TRBJ1-2; CDR3nt: TGTGCCAGCAGCTTGGGGGGCCCCTATGGCTACACCTTC; CDR3aa: CASSLGGPYGYTF
abundance: -; v_gene: TRBV5-6; d_gene: -; j_gene: TRBJ1-6; CDR3nt: TGTGCCAGCAGCTCTCGCAGAAATTCACCCCTCCACTTT; CDR3aa: CASSSRRNSPLHF
abundance: -; v_gene: TRBV6-5; d_gene: TRBD1; j_gene: TRBJ2-5; CDR3nt: TGTGCCAGCAGCTGGGACAGGGGGGTGTTAGAGACCCAGTACTTC; CDR3aa: CASSWDRGVLETQYF
abundance: -; v_gene: TRBV19; d_gene: TRBD1; j_gene: TRBJ2-1; CDR3nt: TGTGCCAGTAAGGCCCACCAGGCGGGACAGGGGTACCATGAGCAGTTCTTC; CDR3aa: CASKAHQAGQGYHEQFF
abundance: -; v_gene: TRBV7-2; d_gene: -; j_gene: TRBJ2-4; CDR3nt: TGTGCCAGCCGAAGGACAGCCCTAGCCAAAAACATTCAGTACTTC; CDR3aa: CASRRTALAKNIQYF